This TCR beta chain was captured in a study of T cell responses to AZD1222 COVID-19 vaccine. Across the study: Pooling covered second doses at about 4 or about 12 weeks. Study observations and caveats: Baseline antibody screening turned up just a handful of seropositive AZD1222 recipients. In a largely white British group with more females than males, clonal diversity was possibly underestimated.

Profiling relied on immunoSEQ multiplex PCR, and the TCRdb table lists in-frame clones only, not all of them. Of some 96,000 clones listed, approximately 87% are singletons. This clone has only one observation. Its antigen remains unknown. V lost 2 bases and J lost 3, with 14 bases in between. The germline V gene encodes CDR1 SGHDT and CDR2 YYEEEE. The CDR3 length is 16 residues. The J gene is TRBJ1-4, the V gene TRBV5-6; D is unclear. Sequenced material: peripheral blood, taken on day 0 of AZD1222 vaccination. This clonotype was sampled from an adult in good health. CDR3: CASSFFLSGANEKLFF. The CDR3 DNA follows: TGTGCCAGCAGCTTTTTTCTCTCTGGGGCTAATGAAAAACTGTTTTTT.